This entry lists 18 T cell receptor beta chains sequenced from one sample in a study of control samples from healthy donors and cancer patients. This table comes from immunoSEQ multiplex PCR, and its TCRdb copy is limited to in-frame clones, with some not included. The profile shows 170,000 or so clones, 94% of them singletons. Sequences were obtained from blood. The receptor source for this set is a woman under 30 in good health.

The chain joins TRBV27 to TRBJ1-2, with 7 positions matching TRBD1. Germline loops: CDR1 MNHEY, CDR2 SMNVEV (reference sequence). Trimming at V came to 3 bases and at J to 4 bases, leaving 11 bases not matched to a gene. The CDR3 sequence is 16 residues long. The CDR3 loop reads CASSLSSGGVGYGYTF. CDR3 DNA sequence: TGTGCCAGCAGTTTGAGCTCAGGGGGTGTTGGCTATGGCTACACCTTC.

This chain connects TRBV11-3 to TRBJ1-2; 7 nucleotides agree with TRBD1. The J segment lost 4 bases and the V segment lost 5 bases, leaving 16 bases of the junction unmatched. Germline V gene sequence: CDR1 SGHNT, CDR2 YENEEA. CDR3 length: 17 amino acids. The CDR3 spells CASSTGDRTLPPYGYTF. DNA of the CDR3: TGTGCCAGCAGCACAGGGGACAGAACCTTACCCCCCTATGGCTACACCTTC.

The chain employs TRBV7-9 and TRBJ2-2; D is unresolved. The CDR3 length is 16 residues. The germline V gene encodes CDR1 SEHNR and CDR2 FQNEAQ (reference sequence). V was cut by 1 base and J by 6 bases, with 15 bases left in between. CDR3: CASSLGVSSRSGELFF. DNA of the CDR3: TGTGCCAGCAGCTTAGGGGTTAGTTCGAGGTCCGGGGAGCTGTTTTTT.

The rearrangement joins TRBV27 to TRBJ2-7; D might be TRBD1 (5 bases). The germline CDR1 and CDR2 sequences are MNHEY and SMNVEV (reference sequence). The CDR3 contains 14 residues. V was shortened by 3 bases and J by 5 bases, with 14 bases between the two germline ends. As DNA, the CDR3 is TGTGCCAGCAGTTTCGGGCAGGGTGACAACGAGCAGTACTTC. Its protein product is CASSFGQGDNEQYF.

V is TRBV5-8 and J is TRBJ1-5, with D possibly being TRBD1 (5 bases). The CDR3 has 13 residues. CDR1 and CDR2 from the germline V gene are SGHTS and YDEGEE. V was trimmed by 2 bases and J by 8 bases, leaving 11 bases between them. CDR3 nucleotide sequence: TGTGCCAGCAGCTTCTCAGGGTATGAGCCCCAGCATTTT. Encoded protein: CASSFSGYEPQHF.

This chain joins TRBV5-1 and TRBJ2-1; 12 nucleotides match TRBD1. The CDR3 spans 16 residues. Trimming at V came to 4 bases and at J to 5 bases, leaving 7 bases not matched to a gene. Per the germline V gene, CDR1 is SGHRS and CDR2 is YFSETQ. This chain's CDR3 is CASSRRGQGAHNEQFF. The CDR3 DNA reads TGCGCCAGCAGCCGGCGGGGACAGGGGGCACACAATGAGCAGTTCTTC.

The V and J genes are TRBV2 and TRBJ2-7, with 8 bases fitting TRBD1. Trimming at V came to 6 bases and at J to 2 bases, leaving 6 bases not matched to a gene. The CDR3 extends over 14 amino acids. Germline V lookup: CDR1 SNHLY, CDR2 FYNNEI. CDR3 residues: CASSAGQGPYEQYF. In DNA, the CDR3 is TGTGCCAGCAGCGCAGGACAGGGCCCCTACGAGCAGTACTTC.

The rearrangement links TRBV28 to TRBJ2-2; D is unresolved. The CDR3 covers 12 residues. Trimming took off 7 bases at V and 2 bases at J, with 5 bases between the two ends. The germline V gene has CDR1 MDHEN and CDR2 SYDVKM. CDR3 region: CASNRNTGELFF. The CDR3 region has the DNA TGTGCCAGCAATAGAAACACCGGGGAGCTGTTTTTT.

V is TRBV6-5 and J is TRBJ1-5, with 9 positions matching TRBD1. Losses at the gene ends were 6 bases for V and 4 bases for J; bases not matched to a gene: 4. This CDR3 spans 14 amino acids. CDR1 MNHEY and CDR2 SVGAGI come from the germline V gene. This CDR3 is CASSDRGENQPQHF. The CDR3 nucleotides read TGTGCCAGCAGCGACAGGGGGGAAAATCAGCCCCAGCATTTT.

The chain combines TRBV6-2 or TRBV6-3 with TRBJ2-1; the D call may be TRBD1 or TRBD2 (6 bases each). V lost 2 bases and J lost 6, with 14 bases in between. Germline V gene data show CDR1 as MNHEY and CDR2 as SVGEGT. This CDR3 comprises 15 residues. The CDR3 loop is CASSYGAEGGNEQFF. Written as DNA, the CDR3 is TGTGCCAGCAGTTACGGGGCGGAGGGGGGCAATGAGCAGTTCTTC.

V gene TRBV7-2 combines with J gene TRBJ1-2; a weak D match, TRBD1 (5 bases). The CDR3 runs 12 residues. Trimming removed 1 base from V and 5 bases from J, with 5 bases in between. Germline CDR1 reads SGHTA; CDR2 reads FQGNSA. The CDR3 DNA reads as TGTGCCAGCAGCTTAGGGGGGTATGGCTACACCTTC. Residues: CASSLGGYGYTF.

The J gene is TRBJ1-6, the V gene TRBV28, with D unclear. Trimming took off 4 bases at V and 7 bases at J, with 11 bases between the two ends. This CDR3 is built from 14 residues. Germline V CDR1 and CDR2: MDHEN, SYDVKM. The CDR3 DNA follows: TGTGCCAGCAGTTCCGGGGTTCGGAATTCACCCCTCCACTTT. Amino acids: CASSSGVRNSPLHF.

The chain is built from TRBV15 and TRBJ1-1; D is unresolved. Germline values: CDR1 LNHNV, CDR2 YYDKDF (reference sequence). The length of the CDR3 is 15 residues. Deletions cut 5 bases from V and 5 bases from J, with 18 bases between. The CDR3 region is CATSSPVSAGTEAFF. The DNA of the CDR3 is TGTGCCACCAGCTCGCCAGTTTCGGCGGGTACTGAAGCTTTCTTT.

The chain joins TRBV7-2 to TRBJ1-3; D is uncertain. Trimming cost V 4 bases and J 2 bases, with 12 bases left between them. This CDR3 is built from 15 residues. Looked up from germline, CDR1 is SGHTA and CDR2 is FQGNSA. The DNA for the CDR3 is TGTGCCAGCAGCTCAAACGGGAATCCTGGAAACACCATATATTTT. It codes for CASSSNGNPGNTIYF.

The chain links TRBV5-1 to TRBJ2-7; 7 positions match TRBD1. CDR1 is SGHRS, CDR2 YFSETQ, per germline. The CDR3 has 17 residues. V lost 4 bases to trimming and J lost 2 bases; unmatched junction nucleotides: 15. This CDR3 is CASSPRLTGQSTYEQYF. In DNA, the CDR3 is TGCGCCAGCAGCCCTCGGTTGACGGGACAGAGCACCTACGAGCAGTACTTC.

V gene TRBV3-1 (or the pseudogene TRBV3-2) combines with J gene TRBJ1-5; a weak D match, TRBD1 (6 bases). Trimming shortened V by 0 bases and J by 6 bases, and 12 bases separated the two germline ends. The germline CDR1 and CDR2 sequences are LGHDT and YNNKEL (reference sequence). The CDR3 has 15 residues. The CDR3 reads CASSQDRPGAQPQHF. CDR3 bases: TGTGCCAGCAGCCAAGATCGGCCAGGGGCTCAGCCCCAGCATTTT.

V is TRBV6-6 and J is TRBJ2-1; TRBD2 agrees at 10 bases. Germline-derived CDR1 and CDR2 are MNHNY and SVGAGI (reference sequence). The CDR3 runs to 15 residues. The ends lost 7 bases at V and 5 bases at J; junction bases unmatched: 8. The CDR3 loop reads CASTLAGEAHNEQFF. CDR3 DNA: TGTGCCAGCACCCTAGCGGGGGAGGCCCACAATGAGCAGTTCTTC.

Only one count was recorded for this clone. The chain has TRBV7-9 and TRBJ1-2, with unresolved D. The CDR3 sequence is 12 residues long. V was trimmed by 4 bases and J by 3 bases, leaving 6 bases between them. The germline gives CDR1 SEHNR, CDR2 FQNEAQ (reference sequence). The CDR3, as DNA: TGTGCCAGCAGCTGGACCGACTATGGCTACACCTTC. Translated: CASSWTDYGYTF. The full variable domain, rest sourced from reference TRBV7-9 and TRBJ1-2, is DTGVSQNPRHKITKRGQNVTFRCDPISEHNRLYWYRQTLGQGPEFLTYFQNEAQLEKSRLLSDRFSAERPKGSFSTLEIQRTEQGDSAMYLCASSWTDYGYTFGSGTRLTVV.